These 29 T cell receptor beta chains were sequenced from one sample in a study of T cells in Graves' hyperthyroidism and ophthalmopathy. RNA transcripts gave rise to amplified TCR beta CDR3 regions. HTBI primers were employed in a first-round RT-PCR of the TCR CDR3. TCRdb re-called the multiplex PCR reads through MiXCR, storing one row per CDR3 protein. The repertoire holds fewer than 550,000 distinct CDR3 sequences, with approximately 25% as singletons. Sequencing was carried out using blood. The receptors originated from a woman under 40 with Graves' ophthalmopathy.

The V and J genes are TRBV6-2 or TRBV6-3 and TRBJ1-5; TRBD1 matches 10 bases. In germline, CDR1 is MNHEY, CDR2 SVGEGT. V was clipped by 7 bases and J by 4 bases; unmatched bases: 10. The CDR3 extends over 16 amino acids. The CDR3 region is CASNSRTGGLNQPQHF. CDR3 nucleotides: TGTGCCAGCAATTCAAGGACAGGGGGTTTGAATCAGCCCCAGCATTTT.

This clonotype appeared a few times. The chain is built from TRBV4-1 and TRBJ2-7; a possible D gene is TRBD2 (6 bases). Trimming cost V 1 base and J 12 bases, with 13 bases left between them. The CDR3 extends over 12 amino acids. Looked up from germline, CDR1 is MGHRA and CDR2 is YSYEKL. The CDR3 region has the DNA TGCGCCAGCAGCCAAGGGGCGGGGAGGATGTACTTC. Amino acids: CASSQGAGRMYF.

This clonotype appeared a few times. V gene TRBV19 combines with J gene TRBJ1-1; tentatively, D is TRBD1 (5 bases). V lost 5 bases to trimming and J lost 8 bases, with 12 bases between them. Germline-derived CDR1 and CDR2 are LNHDA and SQIVND (reference sequence). This CDR3 spans 12 amino acids. The CDR3 DNA follows: TGTGCCAGTAGTGGCCGAGGGGTGGAAGCTTTCTTT. This gives the protein CASSGRGVEAFF.

This clonotype has a count of ten or more. The chain links TRBV6-5 to TRBJ1-5, with D possibly being TRBD1 (6 bases). Per germline, CDR1 MNHEY and CDR2 SVGAGI. The CDR3 loop spans 17 amino acids. Trimming took 2 bases from V and 0 from J, leaving 14 bases between them. The CDR3 loop reads CASSYAFSGDSNQPQHF. As DNA, the CDR3 is TGTGCCAGCAGTTACGCCTTCTCAGGGGATAGCAATCAGCCCCAGCATTTT.

This clonotype was counted many times. The chain is built from TRBV7-2 and TRBJ2-5, with 9 bases lining up with TRBD2. Germline V gene lookup returns CDR1 SGHTA and CDR2 FQGNSA. The CDR3 extends over 15 amino acids. The ends lost 5 bases at V and 4 bases at J; junction bases unmatched: 8. The CDR3 protein is CASSDRLAAGETQYF. DNA of the CDR3: TGTGCCAGCAGCGACCGACTAGCGGCGGGAGAGACCCAGTACTTC.

The chain links TRBV11-2 to TRBJ2-3, with D perhaps being TRBD1 or TRBD2 (5 bases each). CDR3 size: 15 residues. V gave up 5 bases and J gave up 0 bases, with 12 bases separating them. Germline V gene sequence: CDR1 SGHAT, CDR2 FQNNGV. This CDR3 reads CASSEGAGSTDTQYF. CDR3 coding DNA: TGTGCCAGCAGCGAGGGCGCAGGGAGCACAGATACGCAGTATTTT. The complete variable domain, with remaining parts taken from reference TRBV11-2 and TRBJ2-3, reads EAGVAQSPRYKIIEKRQSVAFWCNPISGHATLYWYQQILGQGPKLLIQFQNNGVVDDSQLPKDRFSAERLKGVDSTLKIQPAKLEDSAVYLCASSEGAGSTDTQYFGPGTRLTVL.

This clonotype occurred many times. The chain carries TRBV12-3 or TRBV12-4 and TRBJ2-2; tentatively, D is TRBD1 (6 bases). The CDR3 loop spans 15 amino acids. V lost 6 bases to trimming and J lost 5 bases, with 16 bases between them. The CDR3 region has the DNA TGTGCCAGCAGCCTCATGACAGGAGGTACCGGGGAGCTGTTTTTT. It is translated as CASSLMTGGTGELFF.

This clonotype has more than one count but fewer than ten. The gene calls are TRBV6-2 or TRBV6-3 and TRBJ2-3; TRBD2 matches at 8 bases. V lost 8 bases, J lost 5 bases, and 6 bases stayed unmatched. CDR1 and CDR2 (germline): MNHEY, SVGEGT. The CDR3 is made up of 13 amino acids. The CDR3 loop is CASARGGRDTQYF. The CDR3 nucleotides are TGTGCCAGCGCCCGGGGGGGCCGAGATACGCAGTATTTT.

The chain uses TRBV28 and TRBJ2-2; D possibly matches TRBD1 or TRBD2 (5 bases each). Trimming pared 3 bases from V and 6 bases from J, leaving 14 bases between. This CDR3 comprises 15 residues. CDR1 and CDR2 from the germline V gene are MDHEN and SYDVKM. CDR3 residues: CASSFQIPGPGELFF. The DNA for the CDR3 is TGTGCCAGCAGTTTTCAGATCCCGGGGCCCGGGGAGCTGTTTTTT. The full variable domain, rest sourced from reference TRBV28 and TRBJ2-2, is DVKVTQSSRYLVKRTGEKVFLECVQDMDHENMFWYRQDPGLGLRLIYFSYDVKMKEKGDIPEGYSVSREKKERFSLILESASTNQTSMYLCASSFQIPGPGELFFGEGSRLTVL.

This clonotype was seen repeatedly, ten times or more. CDR3 sequence (DNA): TGTGCCAGCAGCCCGACCCTGACTGAAGCTTTCTTT. It is translated as CASSPTLTEAFF. The chain uses TRBV7-2 and TRBJ1-1; D is unclear. The germline V gene encodes CDR1 SGHTA and CDR2 FQGNSA. Trimming left V 5 bases short and J 5 bases short, with 9 bases between. The CDR3 is made up of 12 amino acids.

This clonotype was picked up many times. The chain joins TRBV6-2 or TRBV6-3 to TRBJ2-7; 8 bases agree with TRBD2. Germline CDR1 reads MNHEY; CDR2 reads SVGEGT. Trimming cost V 0 bases and J 2 bases; bases outside gene matches: 6. This CDR3 contains 16 residues. The CDR3, as DNA: TGTGCCAGCAGTTACTCAGGACCAGCGGGGGCCTACGAGCAGTACTTC. Protein sequence: CASSYSGPAGAYEQYF.

This clonotype was found many times. CDR3 residues: CAIGEGFPSYEQYF. The CDR3 DNA is TGTGCCATCGGAGAGGGTTTTCCCTCCTACGAGCAGTACTTC. The chain is built from TRBV7-8 and TRBJ2-7; the D gene is possibly TRBD2 (5 bases). V was shortened by 10 bases and J by 0 bases, with 16 bases between the two germline ends. This CDR3 is 14 amino acids long. The germline gives CDR1 SGHVS, CDR2 FQNEAQ. Combining the CDR3 with reference TRBV7-8 and TRBJ2-7 gives the whole variable domain GAGVSQSPRYKVAKRGQDVALRCDPISGHVSLFWYQQALGQGPEFLTYFQNEAQLDKSGLPSDRFFAERPEGSVSTLKIQRTQQEDSAVYLCAIGEGFPSYEQYFGPGTRLTVT.

This clonotype showed up many times. The V call is TRBV25-1, the J call TRBJ2-7; D is possibly TRBD1 or TRBD2 (5 bases each). CDR1 and CDR2 from the germline V gene are MGHDK and SYGVNS. Trimming removed 1 base from V and 1 base from J, with 8 bases in between. The CDR3 consists of 14 residues. CDR3: CASSESGGSYEQYF. The CDR3 coding sequence is TGTGCCAGCAGTGAATCTGGGGGATCCTACGAGCAGTACTTC.

The genes are TRBV27 and TRBJ2-5, with 8 bases matching TRBD1. Germline CDR1 reads MNHEY; CDR2 reads SMNVEV (reference sequence). The ends lost 3 bases at V and 5 bases at J; junction bases unmatched: 5. The CDR3 length is 14 residues. CDR3 in amino acids: CASSLTGARETQYF. Here the CDR3 DNA reads TGTGCCAGCAGTTTGACAGGGGCTCGGGAGACCCAGTACTTC.

The V gene is TRBV20-1, the J gene TRBJ2-7; TRBD2 matches at 11 bases. Germline trimming cut 6 bases from V and 4 bases from J; bases unmatched to any gene: 5. This CDR3 region has 13 residues. The germline CDR1 and CDR2 sequences are DFQATT and SNEGSKA (reference sequence). The CDR3 coding sequence is TGCAGTGCCGGGGGGACTAGCGGATACGAGCAGTACTTC. It translates to CSAGGTSGYEQYF.

The table lists this clonotype with many counts. The chain uses TRBV18 and TRBJ1-2; D call uncertain. The CDR3 is 14 amino acids. Germline V gene data show CDR1 as KGHSH and CDR2 as LQKENI. Trimming stripped 2 bases from V and 2 bases from J, with 9 bases between. The CDR3: CASSPSSANYGYTF. Written as DNA, the CDR3 is TGTGCCAGCTCACCAAGTTCCGCCAACTATGGCTACACCTTC.

The table lists this clonotype with many counts. A much larger clone is a single base away; this may be a read error. The CDR3 region is CASSEDGNTEAFF. CDR3 bases: TGTGCCAGCAGTGAGGACGGGAACACTGAAGCTTTCTTT. This chain links TRBV2 with TRBJ1-1, with D unresolved. The CDR3 has 13 residues. CDR1 SNHLY and CDR2 FYNNEI come from the germline V gene. V lost 3 bases and J 1 base, leaving 6 bases between the germline ends.

This clonotype was seen only a few times. The CDR3 region has the DNA TGTGCCAGCAGCCTAGAACAGGACGGTGAAGCTTTCTTT. It specifies CASSLEQDGEAFF. This sequence joins TRBV4-2 and TRBJ1-1; weak D call: TRBD1 (5 bases). Germline-derived CDR1 and CDR2 are LGHNA and YNFKEQ. V was cut by 4 bases and J by 7 bases, with 13 bases left in between. The CDR3 is 13 amino acids.

In regard to this clonotype: The CDR3 ends on some other residue instead of the conserved phenylalanine or tryptophan, so this is likely a read error. The chain is built from TRBV6-5 and TRBJ2-2; 8 positions match TRBD1. V shed 0 bases, J shed 7 bases, and the junction held 4 bases outside the gene matches. CDR3 size: 15 residues. Per germline, CDR1 MNHEY and CDR2 SVGAGI. CDR3: CASSYSQTGDGELFS. In DNA form, the CDR3 reads TGTGCCAGCAGTTACTCCCAGACAGGGGACGGGGAGCTGTTTTCT.

This clonotype was counted at least ten times. The V gene is TRBV7-2, the J gene TRBJ2-7; D unresolved. The CDR3 totals 14 residues. Between the trimmed V and J ends, which lost 3 bases and 3 bases, there was a span of 12 bases. Germline V gene sequence: CDR1 SGHTA, CDR2 FQGNSA. The CDR3, as DNA: TGTGCCAGCAGCTTCTTGGGTAAAGGCTACGAGCAGTACTTC. Translating gives CASSFLGKGYEQYF.

This chain joins TRBV12-3 or TRBV12-4 and TRBJ1-6, with unresolved D. V dropped 6 bases and J dropped 8 bases, with 14 bases sitting between them. The length of the CDR3 is 14 residues. The CDR3 DNA reads as TGTGCCAGCAGCACGAGGTTCGGTGATTCACCCCTCCACTTT. Amino acids: CASSTRFGDSPLHF.

The gene calls are TRBV12-3 or TRBV12-4 and TRBJ2-2; D is ambiguous. The CDR3 has 12 amino acids. V lost 2 bases and J lost 9, with 7 bases in between. Here the CDR3 reads CASSLSERELFF. The CDR3 DNA reads as TGTGCCAGCAGTTTATCCGAGAGGGAGCTGTTTTTT.

This clonotype was observed many times. The chain combines TRBV27 with TRBJ1-3, with 9 nucleotides matching TRBD1. The CDR3 contains 14 residues. Germline V lookup: CDR1 MNHEY, CDR2 SMNVEV (reference sequence). The junction had 6 bases not matched to a gene; V was cut back by 5 bases and J by 7 bases. In nucleotides, the CDR3 is TGTGCCAGCAGTCCTCGACAGGGGGGGAACACCATATATTTT. Encoded protein: CASSPRQGGNTIYF.

The chain employs TRBV2 and TRBJ2-5; tentative D call: TRBD1 (6 bases). The germline V gene encodes CDR1 SNHLY and CDR2 FYNNEI. The CDR3 length is 16 residues. The V gene lost 6 bases and the J gene lost 1 base, with 18 bases spanning the gap. The CDR3 region has the DNA TGTGCCAGCAGATATGCAGGGGCCCTTCCCCAAGAGACCCAGTACTTC. Protein product: CASRYAGALPQETQYF.

The sample holds many counts of this clonotype. This sequence joins TRBV27 and TRBJ2-5; 7 bases match TRBD1. With 3 bases clipped from V and 5 bases from J, the junction kept 3 bases outside the gene matches. Germline assignment: CDR1 MNHEY and CDR2 SMNVEV (reference sequence). The CDR3 is 13 amino acids. CDR3 DNA sequence: TGTGCCAGCAGTTTTGACAGGGTGGAGACCCAGTACTTC. Protein sequence: CASSFDRVETQYF.

This clonotype was picked up many times. This chain connects TRBV29-1 to TRBJ2-7; 7 bases fit TRBD1. The CDR3 has 14 residues. Germline assignment: CDR1 SQVTM and CDR2 ANQGSEA. V was clipped by 1 base and J by 3 bases; unmatched bases: 6. Written as DNA, the CDR3 is TGCAGCGTTGAAGGGCCAGGGGGAATCTACGAGCAGTACTTC. Amino acids: CSVEGPGGIYEQYF.

V is TRBV5-6 and J is TRBJ1-5; D unclear. Germline V gene data show CDR1 as SGHDT and CDR2 as YYEEEE. CDR3 length equals 14 residues. Between the trimmed V and J ends, which lost 4 bases and 3 bases, there was a span of 11 bases. CDR3 protein: CASSPGPDNQPQHF. The CDR3, as DNA: TGTGCCAGCAGCCCAGGCCCTGACAATCAGCCCCAGCATTTT.

This clonotype was counted ten times or more. V usage is TRBV4-1 and J usage is TRBJ2-7, with D possibly matching TRBD2 (5 bases). The CDR3 totals 15 residues. The ends were cut back, 0 bases at V and 5 bases at J, with 14 bases in the middle. Germline assignment: CDR1 MGHRA and CDR2 YSYEKL. The CDR3 sequence: CASSQERRVWDEQYF. DNA for the CDR3: TGCGCCAGCAGCCAAGAGAGGCGGGTTTGGGACGAGCAGTACTTC.

On this clonotype itself: Just one base apart from a much larger clone, this may be a read error. This chain links TRBV11-2 with TRBJ2-7; a weak D match, TRBD2 (6 bases). The CDR3 length is 16 residues. V gave up 1 base and J gave up 4 bases, with 17 bases separating them. The germline V gene has CDR1 SGHAT and CDR2 FQNNGV. The CDR3 reads CASSLGGIVANYEQYF. The DNA for the CDR3 is TGTGCCAGCAGCTTAGGCGGGATAGTCGCGAATTACGAGCAGTACTTC.